This T cell receptor beta chain was captured in a study of control samples from healthy donors and cancer patients. Trimming took 3 bases from V and 10 from J, leaving 15 bases between them. CDR3 length: 13 amino acids. In germline, CDR1 is MDHEN, CDR2 SYDVKM. The table came from immunoSEQ multiplex PCR; TCRdb's copy has only in-frame clones and leaves some out. The sample shows fewer than 300,000 clones, over 75% of them seen only once. The chain joins TRBV28 to TRBJ1-1; D is perhaps TRBD1 (5 bases). This sequence was found in a woman aged 55-70 years with lung cancer. Sequencing was done on a sample of PBMCs. This chain's CDR3 is CASSFRLPGTAFF. CDR3 in DNA: TGTGCCAGCAGTTTTCGCCTTCCCGGGACAGCTTTCTTT.